This TCR beta chain derives from a study of glioma-infiltrating T cells. TCR alpha and beta CDR3 regions were amplified from RNA using iRepertoire nested multiplex PCR. TCRdb recomputed calls from the multiplex PCR reads with MiXCR, one row per CDR3 protein. The sample yields under 150,000 distinct CDR3 sequences, about 39% seen once. This clonotype was sampled from a human donor with low-grade glioma or glioblastoma, undergoing nonglioma brain surgery, or in good health (not recorded which). The source material was glioma tissue, nonneoplastic brain tissue, or PBMCs (not recorded which).

Here the CDR3 DNA reads TGTGCCAGCCAAACCCCAGGGTTGAACACTGAAGCTTTCTTT. Amino acids: CASQTPGLNTEAFF. The chain recombines TRBV27 with TRBJ1-1; possible D gene TRBD1, 5 bases. The germline gives CDR1 MNHEY, CDR2 SMNVEV (reference sequence). This CDR3 spans 14 amino acids. Between the trimmed V and J ends, which lost 8 bases and 0 bases, there was a span of 13 bases.